This T cell receptor (beta chain) was retrieved from a study of cytomegalovirus exposure and HLA in healthy donors (dated by TCRdb to 2016 to 2017). General notes on the study: According to a later analysis, the 120 or so validation repertoires were produced on the same platform as the approximately 620 repertoires of the first cohort. In addition to the first cohort of 650 to 750 subjects, a separate validation cohort of 120 different subjects was used. The study aimed to test whether cataloging public T cell receptors could reveal signatures of past pathogen exposure. High-throughput TCR immunosequencing, statistical association of individual TCRs with disease status, and machine learning were combined to predict cytomegalovirus infection status. Points the paper makes about the study in general: The study listed 150 to 200 TCR beta chains as associated with cytomegalovirus. A few of the identified cytomegalovirus-associated TCR beta chains were confirmed in vitro to be specific for cytomegalovirus antigens. The classifier was reported to diagnose cytomegalovirus status with high specificity and sensitivity in both the original cohort and the validation cohort. Subsequent analysis determined that TCRs grouped into clusters in the first cohort also showed a tendency toward co-occurrence across the 120 validation repertoires, and 85% to 95% of cluster scores exceeded 0. Most TCR sequences were seen in very few donors, while some public TCRs were found in many individuals. The authors suggested that the approach could potentially be extended to other disease states and immunological phenotypes. A later analysis lacked HLA typing for the validation cohort, so it scored co-occurrence in that cohort across all 110 or so repertoires.

Library generation was performed with the immunoSEQ multiplex PCR assay. As for the authors' bioinformatics: To diagnose cytomegalovirus status from the catalog of TCR beta chain sequences, a statistical classification framework was built. TCRdb carries this immuneACCESS record with in-frame sequences only. Its versions omit some clonotypes, under half of them owing to an unresolved V gene in the studies checked, with the rest unexplained. The DNA was the basis for D and trimming; V, J and clone size are from that table. This sample holds around 93,000 clones; 85% were observed only once. The top ten clonotypes cover roughly 20% of the sample. V is shortened by 2 bases, J by 10 bases, and the region joining them spans 15 bases. CDR1 GTSNPN and CDR2 SVGIG were looked up in the germline V gene (reference sequence). Its CDR3 holds 13 amino acids, cysteine through phenylalanine. CDR3 DNA only is kept here, 39 bases in frame from base 1.

Donors formed part of the validation cohort, which comprised 120 subjects and was distinct from the first cohort of under 800 subjects. This clone occurred once. Its target antigen remains unknown. No much larger clone exists at a distance of one base, and base qualities are not known. The chain employs TRBV30 and TRBJ2-1, with a weak D call of TRBD1 (6 bases match). The TCR sequence derives from a man between 18 and 29 years old in good health and CMV-seropositive. The sequenced sample was PBMCs. The DNA sequence is TGTGCCTGGAGTTTACAGGGAGTTTACGAGCAGTTCTTC. Translated, this gives CAWSLQGVYEQFF.